The 8 T cell receptor beta chains reported below all come from one sample, sequenced in a study of blood T cell repertoires in COVID-19. Sequenced by immunoSEQ multiplex PCR; TCRdb stores in-frame clones only, minus some. The sample includes 15,000 to 20,000 clones, around 88% of them seen just once. Source material: peripheral blood. Source of these receptors: a woman aged 60-70 years with active COVID-19.

V gene TRBV6-5 combines with J gene TRBJ1-3, with 8 bases that match TRBD1. CDR3 length: 15 amino acids. The germline CDR1 and CDR2 sequences are MNHEY and SVGAGI. V lost 8 bases and J lost 4; bases outside the gene matches: 10. CDR3 in DNA: TGTGCCAGCCGAACTACCGGACAGGGAGGAAACACCATATATTTT. Its protein is CASRTTGQGGNTIYF.

This clone is a singleton in its sample. CDR3 bases: TGTGCCAGCAGCGTTGGGGGGACGGAGACCCAGTACTTC. The encoded protein is CASSVGGTETQYF. The V and J genes are TRBV9 and TRBJ2-5, with D possibly matching TRBD2 (6 bases). Trimming removed 2 bases from V and 5 bases from J, with 10 bases in between. In germline, CDR1 is SGDLS, CDR2 YYNGEE. This CDR3 contains 13 residues.

The chain uses TRBV11-2 and TRBJ1-1, with D tentatively TRBD1 (6 bases). The germline V and J ends were trimmed by 3 bases and 4 bases, with 18 bases remaining between them. Germline V gene sequence: CDR1 SGHAT, CDR2 FQNNGV. CDR3 length: 16 residues. DNA for the CDR3: TGTGCCAGCAGCTTTGGAGGGGGGGGATTAGGCACTGAAGCTTTCTTT. Amino acid sequence: CASSFGGGGLGTEAFF.

V gene TRBV7-3 combines with J gene TRBJ2-1, with TRBD2 matching 14 bases. The CDR3 is 17 amino acids. V lost 10 bases and J lost 0; bases outside the gene matches: 8. Germline loops: CDR1 SGHTA, CDR2 FQGTGA. The CDR3 loop is CANPGLAGESSYNEQFF. The CDR3, as DNA: TGTGCCAACCCGGGACTAGCGGGGGAAAGCTCCTACAATGAGCAGTTCTTC.

The gene calls are TRBV21-1 and TRBJ2-6; the table's D call, TRBD1, has no DNA check behind it. TRBV21-1 is an annotated pseudogene. CDR3 length: 16 amino acids. The CDR3 reads CASRGQGLSGANVLTF. The DNA for the CDR3 is TGTGCCAGCAGGGGACAGGGGCTCTCTGGGGCCAACGTCCTGACTTTC.

J is TRBJ1-3 and V is TRBV6-1; D is unresolved. The CDR3 contains 16 residues. Germline CDR1 MNHNS, CDR2 SASEGT. V lost 2 bases and J 0 bases, leaving 11 bases between the germline ends. CDR3 protein: CASSERRELSGNTIYF. CDR3 coding DNA: TGTGCCAGCAGTGAAAGAAGAGAACTCTCTGGAAACACCATATATTTT.

The chain recombines TRBV21-1 with TRBJ1-6. TRBV21-1 is reported as a pseudogene. The CDR3 spans 16 residues. Written as DNA, the CDR3 is TGTGCCAGCAGCAATTGGAGGGAGGGAAGGAATTCACCCCTCCACTTT. Translated, it gives CASSNWREGRNSPLHF.

The rearrangement links TRBV15 to TRBJ1-6; tentative D call: TRBD1 (5 bases). V was shortened by 0 bases and J by 8 bases, with 8 bases between the two germline ends. The CDR3 totals 14 residues. Germline lookup yields CDR1 LNHNV and CDR2 YYDKDF (reference sequence). This CDR3 reads CATSREGADSPLHF. The CDR3 DNA reads TGTGCCACCAGCAGAGAAGGGGCGGATTCACCCCTCCACTTT.